This entry concerns a single T cell receptor beta chain. Germline CDR1 SGHRS, CDR2 YFSETQ. The CDR3 consists of 16 residues. With 4 bases removed from V and 6 bases from J, the gap between germline ends came to 21 bases. These data belong to a study of blood T cell repertoires in COVID-19. Study in general: Collection of acute and convalescent COVID-19 samples took place in the United States, Italy and Spain. Sources were T cells, B-cell-depleted T cells, or PBMCs; the material itself was cDNA or gDNA.

Per the authors' pipeline: Nucleated cell number was recorded as an estimate derived from reference gene primer amplification. Sequenced by immunoSEQ multiplex PCR; TCRdb stores in-frame clones only, minus some. V, J and clone size derive from that table, while D and trimming were established from the DNA sequence. Of over 130,000 clones in the sample, 88% were seen once. The source of this sequence is a human donor in a cohort sampled during active COVID-19. The sequenced sample was peripheral blood. The rearrangement links TRBV5-1 to TRBJ2-3; unclear D gene. CDR3 coding DNA: TGCGCCAGCAGCCCCAACCCAGGTCCAAAGTGGGATACGCAGTATTTT. Its protein is CASSPNPGPKWDTQYF.